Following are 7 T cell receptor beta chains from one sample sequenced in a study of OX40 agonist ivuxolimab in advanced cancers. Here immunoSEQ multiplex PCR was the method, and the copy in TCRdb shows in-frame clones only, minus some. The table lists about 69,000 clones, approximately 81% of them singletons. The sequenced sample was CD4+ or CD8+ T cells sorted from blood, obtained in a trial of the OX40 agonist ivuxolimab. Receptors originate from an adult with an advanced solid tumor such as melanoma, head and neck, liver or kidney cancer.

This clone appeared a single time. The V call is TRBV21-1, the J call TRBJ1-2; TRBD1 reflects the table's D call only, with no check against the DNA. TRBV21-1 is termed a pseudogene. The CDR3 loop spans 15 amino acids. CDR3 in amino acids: CASSKGTGYCYGYTF. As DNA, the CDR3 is TGTGCCAGCAGCAAAGGAACAGGGTATTGCTATGGCTACACCTTC.

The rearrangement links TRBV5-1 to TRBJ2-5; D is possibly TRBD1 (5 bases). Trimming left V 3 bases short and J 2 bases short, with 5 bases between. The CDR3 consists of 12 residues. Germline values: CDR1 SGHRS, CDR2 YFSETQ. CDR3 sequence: CASSSGQETQYF. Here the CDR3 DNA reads TGCGCCAGCAGCTCAGGGCAAGAGACCCAGTACTTC.

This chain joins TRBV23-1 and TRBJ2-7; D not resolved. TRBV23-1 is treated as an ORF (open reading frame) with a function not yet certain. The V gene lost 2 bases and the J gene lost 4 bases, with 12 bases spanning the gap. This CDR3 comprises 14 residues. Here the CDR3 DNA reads TGCGCCAGCAGTCAACACCGAGCCTCTTACGAGCAGTACTTC. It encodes CASSQHRASYEQYF.

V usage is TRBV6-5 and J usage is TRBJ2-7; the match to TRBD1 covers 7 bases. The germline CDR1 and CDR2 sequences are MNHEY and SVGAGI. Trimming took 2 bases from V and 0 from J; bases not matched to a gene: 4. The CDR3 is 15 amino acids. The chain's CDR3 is CASSYSTGASYEQYF. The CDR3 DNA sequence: TGTGCCAGCAGTTACAGTACAGGGGCCTCCTACGAGCAGTACTTC.

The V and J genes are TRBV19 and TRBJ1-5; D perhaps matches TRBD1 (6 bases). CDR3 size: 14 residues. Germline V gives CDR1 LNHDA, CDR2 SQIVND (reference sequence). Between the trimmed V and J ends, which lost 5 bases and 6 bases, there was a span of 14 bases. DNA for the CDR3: TGTGCCAGTAGTGCCCAGGGGCCCGGTCAGCCCCAGCATTTT. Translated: CASSAQGPGQPQHF.

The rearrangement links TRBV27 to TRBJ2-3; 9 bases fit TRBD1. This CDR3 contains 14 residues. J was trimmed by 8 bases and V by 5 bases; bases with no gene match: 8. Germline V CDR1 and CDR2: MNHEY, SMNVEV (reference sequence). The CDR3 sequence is CASSRDRDRVTQYF. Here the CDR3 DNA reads TGTGCCAGCAGTCGGGACAGGGACCGAGTTACGCAGTATTTT.

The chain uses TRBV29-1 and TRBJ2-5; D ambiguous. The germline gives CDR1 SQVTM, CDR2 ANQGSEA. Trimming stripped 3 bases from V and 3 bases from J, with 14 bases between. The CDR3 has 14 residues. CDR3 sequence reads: CSVEASSFEETQYF. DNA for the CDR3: TGCAGCGTTGAGGCCAGTAGCTTCGAAGAGACCCAGTACTTC.